This T cell receptor (beta chain) derives from a study of T cells after yellow fever vaccination (dated by TCRdb to about 2019). Background for the entire study: The SMART-Seq v4 Ultra Low Input RNA kit was used to prepare libraries from fractions with low cell numbers. Blood was drawn at multiple timepoints before and after primary and secondary immunization, with bulk PBMC replicates and cell subsets isolated. To follow T-cell clones before and after primary and booster YFV17D yellow fever vaccination, bulk TCR alpha and beta repertoires were sequenced over time. Two healthy male donors made up the cohort, one aged 18 to 29 years and the other aged 30 to 40 years.

This specimen's treatment or condition label, per the study, means: live attenuated yellow fever vaccine strain. At every blood-draw timepoint, two biological replicates of bulk PBMCs were collected. PBMCs were isolated from peripheral blood using a standard Ficoll-Paque protocol. TriZol was used to extract RNA from bulk PBMCs, CD4 and CD8 fractions, and dextramer-positive and dextramer-negative fractions. This clonotype was counted ten times or more. Its antigen remains undetermined. Base quality data are lacking; no much larger clone is found one base away. TCR cDNA was synthesized by 5'RACE template switching, which introduced a universal primer site and unique molecular identifiers. Priming for cDNA synthesis came from both the TCR alpha and TCR beta constant segments. Two PCR steps were used to amplify libraries, with sample barcodes and sequencing adapters being added in the second step. Sequencing of libraries was done on Illumina HiSeq 2500 (2x100 bp) or NovaSeq (2x150 bp). From the authors' description of their analysis: MIGEC handled demultiplexing of reads and collapsing into UMI consensus sequences, while MiXCR performed V(D)J alignment. Vaccine-responding clonotypes were identified with edgeR using replicate PBMC samples, with FDR below 0.01 and a log2 fold change above 5 up to day 15 being required. Bulk clonotypes were assigned CD4 or CD8 identity according to which sequenced CD4 or CD8 repertoire held them at higher abundance. TCRdb reworked the public reads: Q25 trimming with fastp, MiXCR clone assembly, productive beta chains retained. Identical CDR3 protein sequences are pooled into one entry, listed with their most common genes and DNA. The V and J calls here are based on TCRdb, not the publication. Recorded for this sample are 500,000 to 550,000 distinct CDR3 sequences; 21% of them occurred a single time. The leading ten clones occupy about 15% of the sample.

V trim: 5 bases; J trim: 7 bases; unmatched bases: 7. Counted from cysteine to phenylalanine, this CDR3 has 14 amino acids. The entry retains the CDR3 DNA only, 42 bases that are in frame from base 1. What the authors observed across the whole study: A small share of clonotypes occurred in both CD4 and CD8 compartments, likely arising from convergent recombination. Computational filtering was required because FACS-sorted repertoires could contain abundant contaminating clonotypes from the bulk population. Most clones expanded after primary vaccination (approximately 95% of CD4 and roughly 90% of CD8) were re-detected after the booster, suggesting that broad memory maintenance occurred. The study included only two donors, which limits how far the findings can be generalized. The secondary T-cell response was found to be weaker but faster than the primary response, with a peak reached on day 5 rather than on day 15.

The sequence joins TRBV12-3 or TRBV12-4 to TRBJ1-5; 8 middle bases align to TRBD1. This sequence was found in a man between 18 and 35 years old who received the YFV17D yellow fever vaccine. Sequencing used PBMCs, obtained more than 20 days after the first yellow fever vaccination. The CDR3 protein: CASSQTGGGQPQHF. DNA sequence: TGTGCCAGCAGTCAAACAGGGGGTGGGCAGCCCCAGCATTTT.